Listed below are T cell receptor beta chains from one sample, sequenced in a study of blood T cell repertoires in COVID-19. Libraries were prepared by immunoSEQ multiplex PCR; TCRdb keeps only in-frame clonotypes and omits some of them. The sample holds some 300,000 clones, roughly 89% seen once. The sequencing sample was made of PBMCs or T cells enriched from blood (not recorded which). These receptors were taken from a woman aged 50 to 65 who had been exposed to COVID-19. Both conserved end residues are part of each CDR3. D genes are given only for firm matches. Rows may omit the clone size; those that give it use once, few, many or a size class.

j_call d_call v_call clone_size cdr3_nt cdr3_aa
TRBJ2-3 TRBD2 TRBV5-1 NA TGCGCCAGCAGCCCAGGACTAGTAGATACGCAGTATTTT CASSPGLVDTQYF
TRBJ1-5 NA TRBV30 once TGTGCCTGGAGTGGACTGACCAATCAGCCCCAGCATTTT CAWSGLTNQPQHF
TRBJ1-2 NA TRBV14 NA TGTGCCAGCAGCCTTGTCCCCGGGAGCGGCAGAGTTAACTATGGCTACACCTTC CASSLVPGSGRVNYGYTF
TRBJ2-1 TRBD1 TRBV9 NA TGTGCCAGCAGCGTAGTTAGGACAGGGGGCCTAAATGAGCAGTTCTTC CASSVVRTGGLNEQFF
TRBJ2-2 NA TRBV13 NA TGTGCCAGCAGCTTTCATAGGGGTAACACCGGGGAGCTGTTTTTT CASSFHRGNTGELFF
TRBJ1-6 NA TRBV7-9 NA TGTGCCAGCAGCTTAGCTCGCGCAGGACAGATTAATTCACCCCTCCACTTT CASSLARAGQINSPLHF
TRBJ2-5 TRBD1 TRBV7-2 NA TGTGCCAGCAGCTTAACCGGACAGGAGGAGACCCAGTACTTC CASSLTGQEETQYF
TRBJ2-1 TRBD1 TRBV5-1 NA TGCGCCAGCAGCCGGGACAGGGGAATGGATGAGCAGTTCTTC CASSRDRGMDEQFF
TRBJ2-2 TRBD1 TRBV3-1/TRBV3-2 NA TGTGCCAGCAGCCAAGAAGACAGGGCGGGGGAGCTGTTTTTT CASSQEDRAGELFF
TRBJ2-1 NA TRBV20-1 NA TGCAGTGCTAGAACCAGCAATGAGCAGTTCTTC CSARTSNEQFF
TRBJ1-2 NA TRBV19 NA TGTGCCAGTAAACGCGATGACAGCGTTCTCAGTAGTGGCTACACCTTC CASKRDDSVLSSGYTF
TRBJ1-2 NA TRBV5-6 NA TGTGCCAGCAGCCCTCCCGCAAGGGGGTCCGTCTATGGCTACACCTTC CASSPPARGSVYGYTF
TRBJ2-2 NA TRBV2 few TGTGCCAGCAGTGCCCAGGGAATAAAGAACACCGGGGAGCTGTTTTTT CASSAQGIKNTGELFF
TRBJ2-1 NA TRBV2 NA TGTGCCAGCAGCGTCAATGAGCAGTTCTTC CASSVNEQFF
TRBJ2-2 TRBD2 TRBV5-4 NA TGTGCCAGCAGCGCCGGTAGCGGGGGGGGAACCGGGGAGCTGTTTTTT CASSAGSGGGTGELFF
TRBJ1-2 TRBD1 TRBV10-3 NA TGTGCCATCAGTGGTGTGCTGGCAGGGGGCGCCTATGGCTACACCTTC CAISGVLAGGAYGYTF
TRBJ1-2 TRBD1 TRBV18 once TGTGCCAGCTCACCGGGAGACAGGGGGTTTGACTATGGCTACACCTTC CASSPGDRGFDYGYTF
TRBJ2-1 NA TRBV4-1 NA TGCGCCAGCAGCCAAGATGCTAGCGACCCCGTTGAGCAGTTCTTC CASSQDASDPVEQFF
TRBJ1-5 TRBD1 TRBV24-1 NA TGTGCCACCAGTGACCGCGGGACAGGGGGCCAGCCCCAGCATTTT CATSDRGTGGQPQHF
TRBJ2-1 TRBD2 TRBV7-2 NA TGTGCCAGCAGCCTAGCGGGGGGTGGTAGTAATGAGCAGTTCTTC CASSLAGGGSNEQFF
TRBJ1-4 NA TRBV4-1 NA TGCGCCAGCAGCCAATTCGAGCTGCTAGAAAAACTGTTTTTT CASSQFELLEKLFF
TRBJ2-3 NA TRBV27 NA TGTGCCAGCAGCCCGGGACTGAGGAGGGCAGATACGCAGTATTTT CASSPGLRRADTQYF
TRBJ1-1 TRBD1 TRBV5-5 NA TGTGCCAGCAGCCCCTGGACAGGGTTGAACACTGAAGCTTTCTTT CASSPWTGLNTEAFF
TRBJ1-1 TRBD1 TRBV11-2 NA TGTGCCAGCAGCACTTTGCGGGTGGTCCCGGGACAGGGAGCTTCTGAAGCTTTCTTT CASSTLRVVPGQGASEAFF
TRBJ1-6 TRBD1 TRBV6-1 NA TGTGCCAGCAGTGAAGCATGGACAGGGGATTCACCCCTCCACTTT CASSEAWTGDSPLHF
TRBJ2-2 NA TRBV28 NA TGTGCCAGCTCCGACAGCTCGGTGTTCACCGGGGAGCTGTTTTTT CASSDSSVFTGELFF
TRBJ1-5 NA TRBV19 NA TGTGCCAGTAGTATGGAGGCTCAGCCCCAGCATTTT CASSMEAQPQHF
TRBJ1-1 NA TRBV11-2 NA TGTGCCAGCACCCCCCGTTCGCCAGTATTGAACACTGAAGCTTTCTTT CASTPRSPVLNTEAFF
TRBJ1-6 NA TRBV7-6 NA TGTGCCAGCAGCCGAGAGGCATCGGGGTCCCCGGCGGAGTCACCCCTCCACTTT CASSREASGSPAESPLHF
TRBJ1-4 NA TRBV11-2 NA TGTGCCAGCAGCTTAGTGGTGTCAGGGGCAAATGAAAAACTGTTTTTT CASSLVVSGANEKLFF
TRBJ1-1 TRBD1 TRBV27 NA TGTGCCAGCAGGAAAGACAGGGAGAACACTGAAGCTTTCTTT CASRKDRENTEAFF
TRBJ2-7 NA TRBV12-3/TRBV12-4 NA TGTGCCAGCAGTTCCGCGACGGGTCGGCAGTACTTC CASSSATGRQYF
TRBJ1-3 NA TRBV27 once TGTGCCAGCACCAACCGGCCGGGGATTGCTGGAAACACCATATATTTT CASTNRPGIAGNTIYF
TRBJ1-2 TRBD1 TRBV5-1 NA TGCGCCAGCAGCTTGGCCGGGACAGGGGGAATAGCGAGCTATGGCTACACCTTC CASSLAGTGGIASYGYTF
TRBJ2-1 TRBD2 TRBV5-5 NA TGTGCCAGCAGCGATTGGGGGAGGGGCTCCTACAATGAGCAGTTCTTC CASSDWGRGSYNEQFF
TRBJ1-2 NA TRBV5-1 NA TGCGCCAGCAGCTTAGGGTCCGGGGGGTTTAACTATGGCTACACCTTC CASSLGSGGFNYGYTF
TRBJ2-7 TRBD1 TRBV2 NA TGTGCCAGCAGGAAAGACAGGGACCTTTACTACGAGCAGTACTTC CASRKDRDLYYEQYF
TRBJ2-7 NA TRBV30 once TGTGCCTGGAGTGTAAAGGGGGGGAGAAACGAGCAGTACTTC CAWSVKGGRNEQYF
TRBJ2-3 TRBD1 TRBV5-8 NA TGTGCCAGCAGCCCGGACAGGGGATGGGATACGCAGTATTTT CASSPDRGWDTQYF
TRBJ1-5 NA TRBV4-1 NA TGCGCCAGCAGCCAAGGAGCAAATAGCAATCAGCCCCAGCATTTT CASSQGANSNQPQHF
TRBJ2-2 TRBD1 TRBV18 few TGTGCCAGCTCACTACCGGGACAGGGGGTTAGCACCGGGGAGCTGTTTTTT CASSLPGQGVSTGELFF
TRBJ1-2 NA TRBV28 NA TGTGCCAGCAGTTTATACACTAACTATGGCTACACCTTC CASSLYTNYGYTF